This TCR beta chain came from a study of control samples from healthy donors and cancer patients (dated by TCRdb to 2018 to 2020). There are 15 amino acids in the CDR3, from cysteine to phenylalanine inclusive. The only DNA kept is the CDR3, 45 bases in frame from the first base. Based on the germline V gene, the CDR1 and CDR2 sequences are SGHAT and FQNNGV. V and J are truncated by 5 bases and 5 bases respectively, leaving an intervening sequence of 18 bases. With respect to this clone: What this receptor recognizes is not known. No much larger clone is present one base from it, and per-base qualities are unavailable.

The method was the immunoSEQ multiplex PCR assay. The clones in this table, taken by TCRdb from immuneACCESS, are in-frame only. Not every clone is retained; where verified, under half of the shortfall comes from an unresolved V gene, and the cause of the rest is unknown. The sample contains about 53,000 clones, approximately 90% of them found a single time. Of the sample, roughly an eighth is held by the ten largest clones. The specimen sequenced was PBMCs. The rearrangement combines TRBV11-2 with TRBJ2-5, with the D gene tentatively TRBD1 or TRBD2, based on 5 matching bases in each. This receptor was taken from a man in his sixties with head and neck cancer. The CDR3 in this case is CASSRGTNAGETQYF. The nucleotide sequence is TGTGCCAGCAGCAGAGGGACCAACGCCGGGGAGACCCAGTACTTC.